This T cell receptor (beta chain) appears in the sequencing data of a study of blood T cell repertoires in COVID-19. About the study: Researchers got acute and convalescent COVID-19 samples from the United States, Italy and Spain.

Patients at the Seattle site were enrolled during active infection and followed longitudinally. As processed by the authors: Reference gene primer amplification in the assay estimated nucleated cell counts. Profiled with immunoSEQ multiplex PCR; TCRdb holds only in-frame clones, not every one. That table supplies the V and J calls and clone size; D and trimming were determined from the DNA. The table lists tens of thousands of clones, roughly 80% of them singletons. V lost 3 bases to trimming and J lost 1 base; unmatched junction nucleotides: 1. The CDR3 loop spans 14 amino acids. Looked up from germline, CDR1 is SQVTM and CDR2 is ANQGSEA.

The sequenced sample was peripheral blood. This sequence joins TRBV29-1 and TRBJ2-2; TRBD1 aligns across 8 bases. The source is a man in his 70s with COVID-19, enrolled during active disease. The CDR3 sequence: CSVDGQGNTGELFF. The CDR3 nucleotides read TGCAGCGTTGATGGACAGGGGAACACCGGGGAGCTGTTTTTT.